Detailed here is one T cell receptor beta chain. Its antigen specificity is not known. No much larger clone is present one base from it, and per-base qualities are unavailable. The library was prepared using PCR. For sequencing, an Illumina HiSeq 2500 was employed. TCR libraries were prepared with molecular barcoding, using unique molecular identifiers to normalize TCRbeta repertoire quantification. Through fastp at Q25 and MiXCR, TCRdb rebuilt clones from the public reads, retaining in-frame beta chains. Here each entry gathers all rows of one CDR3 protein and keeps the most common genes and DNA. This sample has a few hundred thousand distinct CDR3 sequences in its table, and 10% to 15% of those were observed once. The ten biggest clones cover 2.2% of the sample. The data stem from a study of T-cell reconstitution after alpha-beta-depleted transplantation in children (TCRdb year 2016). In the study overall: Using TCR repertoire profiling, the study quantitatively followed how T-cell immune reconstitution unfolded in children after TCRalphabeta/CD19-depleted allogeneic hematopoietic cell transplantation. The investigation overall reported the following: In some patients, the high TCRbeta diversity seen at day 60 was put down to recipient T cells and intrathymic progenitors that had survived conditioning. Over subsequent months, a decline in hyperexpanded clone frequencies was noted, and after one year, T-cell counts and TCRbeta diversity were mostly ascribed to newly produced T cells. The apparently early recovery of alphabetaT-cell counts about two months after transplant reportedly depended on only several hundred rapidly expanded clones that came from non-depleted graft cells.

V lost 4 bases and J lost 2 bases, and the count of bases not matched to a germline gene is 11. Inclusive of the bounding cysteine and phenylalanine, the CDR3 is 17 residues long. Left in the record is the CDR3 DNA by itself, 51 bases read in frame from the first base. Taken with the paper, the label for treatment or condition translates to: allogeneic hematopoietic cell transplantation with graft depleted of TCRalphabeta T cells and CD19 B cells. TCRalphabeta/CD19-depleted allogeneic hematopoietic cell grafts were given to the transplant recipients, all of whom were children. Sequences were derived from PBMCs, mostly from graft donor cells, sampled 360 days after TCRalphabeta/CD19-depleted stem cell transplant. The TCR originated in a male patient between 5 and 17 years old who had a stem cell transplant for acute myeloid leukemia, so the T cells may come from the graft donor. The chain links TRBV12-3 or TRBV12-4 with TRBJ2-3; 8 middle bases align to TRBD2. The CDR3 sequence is CASSCRNAGGYTDTQYF. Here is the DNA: TGTGCCAGCAGTTGTCGTAATGCGGGAGGATACACAGATACGCAGTATTTT.